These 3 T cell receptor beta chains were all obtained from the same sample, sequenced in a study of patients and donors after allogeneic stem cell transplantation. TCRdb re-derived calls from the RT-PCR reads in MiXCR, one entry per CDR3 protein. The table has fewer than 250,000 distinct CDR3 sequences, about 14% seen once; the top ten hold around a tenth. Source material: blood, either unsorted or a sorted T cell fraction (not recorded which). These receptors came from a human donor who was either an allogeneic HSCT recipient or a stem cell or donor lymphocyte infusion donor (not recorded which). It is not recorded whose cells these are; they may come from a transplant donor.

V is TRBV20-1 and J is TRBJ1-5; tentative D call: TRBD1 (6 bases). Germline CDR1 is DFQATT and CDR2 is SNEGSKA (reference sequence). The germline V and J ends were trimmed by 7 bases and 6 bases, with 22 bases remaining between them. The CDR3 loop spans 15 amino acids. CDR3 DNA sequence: TGCAGTGTAGGGAGGGGGGCCAGGGCGGGTCAGCCCCAGCATTTT. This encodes CSVGRGARAGQPQHF.

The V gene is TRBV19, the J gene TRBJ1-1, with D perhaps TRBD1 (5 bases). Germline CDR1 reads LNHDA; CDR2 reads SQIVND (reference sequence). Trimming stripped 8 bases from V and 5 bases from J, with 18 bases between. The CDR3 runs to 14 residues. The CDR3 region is CASREAGTGTEAFF. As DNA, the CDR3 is TGTGCCAGTCGCGAGGCAGGGACGGGGACTGAAGCTTTCTTT.

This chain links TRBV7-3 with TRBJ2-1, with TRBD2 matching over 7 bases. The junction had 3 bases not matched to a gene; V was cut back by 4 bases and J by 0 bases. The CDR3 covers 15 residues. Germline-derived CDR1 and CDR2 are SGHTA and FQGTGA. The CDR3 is CASSSGGSSYNEQFF. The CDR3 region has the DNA TGTGCCAGCAGCTCCGGGGGGAGCTCCTACAATGAGCAGTTCTTC.